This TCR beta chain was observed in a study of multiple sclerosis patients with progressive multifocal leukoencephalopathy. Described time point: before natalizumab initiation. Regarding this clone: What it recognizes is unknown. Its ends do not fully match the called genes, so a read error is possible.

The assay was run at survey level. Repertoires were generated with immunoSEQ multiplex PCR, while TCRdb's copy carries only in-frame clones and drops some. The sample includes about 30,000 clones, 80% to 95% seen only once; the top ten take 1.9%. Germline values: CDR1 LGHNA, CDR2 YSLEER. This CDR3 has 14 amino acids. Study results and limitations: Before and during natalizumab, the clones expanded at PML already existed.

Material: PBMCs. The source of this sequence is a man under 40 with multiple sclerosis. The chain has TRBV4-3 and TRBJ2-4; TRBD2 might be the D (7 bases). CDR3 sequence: CARSQGGVGNIQYF. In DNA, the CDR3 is TGCGCCCGCAGCCAAGGGGGGGTGGGAAACATTCAGTACTTC.